This TCR beta chain emerged from a study of cytomegalovirus exposure and HLA in healthy donors. Across the study: A prior study identified 117 million unique TCR beta sequences from around 180 million T cells.

Comments on this clone: Its target is not known.

It was with 60 Vbeta and 13 Jbeta primers that the PCR ran. Here immunoSEQ multiplex PCR was the method, and the copy in TCRdb shows in-frame clones only, minus some. Here the sample spans about 130,000 clones, roughly 68% being singletons. Findings of the study overall: In a later analysis, specific HLA alleles were associated with 15,000 or so TCR beta sequences at a 0.05 false discovery rate.

The clonotype originates from a woman aged 45 to 65 in good health and CMV-seropositive. Sequencing was done on a sample of PBMCs.

The CDR3 DNA reads as TGTGCCAGCAGCCTAAGGGGCGGATCGAACACCGGGGAGCTGTTTTTT. Amino acids: CASSLRGGSNTGELFF. The chain has TRBV11-2 and TRBJ2-2; the D gene is possibly TRBD1 (5 bases). V was cut by 5 bases and J by 0 bases, with 13 bases left in between. The CDR3 extends over 16 amino acids. Germline loops: CDR1 SGHAT, CDR2 FQNNGV.